The 7 T cell receptor beta chains given below trace back to one sample, sequenced in a study of T cell repertoires in cytomegalovirus infection. Their antigens remain unidentified. One entry per CDR3 protein results from TCRdb running MiXCR on the reads. Of around 750,000 distinct CDR3 sequences in the sample, about 30% were seen once. The input for sequencing was cultured CD8+ T cells from PBMCs, taken from culture after CMV antigen stimulation. Receptor source: a human donor in good health (CMV status not recorded). Some clones in this sample may be carry-over from other donors' samples.

The rearrangement links TRBV7-6 to TRBJ1-4; D gene ambiguous. The CDR3 covers 15 residues. V was cut by 5 bases and J by 5 bases, with 15 bases left in between. CDR1 SGHVS and CDR2 FNYEAQ come from the germline V gene. The CDR3 region has the DNA TGTGCCAGCAGCGCATCAGGCCGAGGAAATGAAAAACTGTTTTTT. Its translation: CASSASGRGNEKLFF.

The chain is built from TRBV11-3 and TRBJ2-1; 9 positions match TRBD2. Looked up from germline, CDR1 is SGHNT and CDR2 is YENEEA. This CDR3 contains 14 residues. V was clipped by 5 bases and J by 7 bases; unmatched bases: 6. CDR3 residues: CASSAGAGGNEQFF. The CDR3 DNA follows: TGTGCCAGCAGCGCGGGAGCGGGGGGTAATGAGCAGTTCTTC.

The V gene is TRBV2, the J gene TRBJ2-5; weak D call: TRBD1 (6 bases). There are 12 residues in the CDR3. Per the germline V gene, CDR1 is SNHLY and CDR2 is FYNNEI. The V gene lost 2 bases and the J gene lost 13 bases, with 14 bases spanning the gap. The CDR3 protein is CASSERHRVTYF. CDR3 nucleotides: TGTGCCAGCAGTGAAAGGCACAGGGTTACGTACTTC.

V and J are TRBV7-6 and TRBJ2-7; 7 bases agree with TRBD2. Trimming removed 5 bases from V and 3 bases from J; junction bases left unmatched: 10. Germline V CDR1 and CDR2: SGHVS, FNYEAQ. CDR3 size: 15 residues. Written as DNA, the CDR3 is TGTGCCAGCAGCCCTTCAGCGGGGTCCATCTACGAGCAGTACTTC. Translation: CASSPSAGSIYEQYF.

Points on this clonotype: Just one base apart from a much larger clone, this may be a read error. V gene TRBV7-9 combines with J gene TRBJ2-7; tentative D call: TRBD1 (6 bases). Per the germline V gene, CDR1 is SEHNR and CDR2 is FQNEAQ (reference sequence). The CDR3 is 13 amino acids. The CDR3 reads CVSSRDRWFEQYF. The CDR3 bases are TGTGTCAGCAGCAGAGACAGGTGGTTCGAGCAGTACTTC.

The chain combines TRBV7-4 with TRBJ1-1, with D perhaps TRBD1 (6 bases). Germline V CDR1 and CDR2: SGHVT, SQSDAQ. Trimming removed 1 base at V and 5 bases at J, with 11 bases between. The CDR3 consists of 14 residues. Here the CDR3 DNA reads TGTGCCAGCAGCTTAGAACCAGGGGAGACTGAAGCTTTCTTT. Translation: CASSLEPGETEAFF.

The sample holds many counts of this clonotype. The CDR3 region is CASSPDRRLYSPLHF. Here the CDR3 DNA reads TGTGCCAGCAGCCCTGACAGGCGCCTATATTCACCCCTCCACTTT. The rearrangement uses TRBV7-6 and TRBJ1-6, with D maybe TRBD1 (6 bases). Germline V lookup: CDR1 SGHVS, CDR2 FNYEAQ. V was cut by 5 bases and J by 8 bases, with 16 bases left in between. The CDR3 totals 15 residues.